The rows below give T cell receptor beta chains drawn from one sample of a study of shared T cell receptors in the human thymus. The method was immunoSEQ multiplex PCR; TCRdb's version includes in-frame clones alone and lacks a portion of them. Altogether some 700,000 clones are present, 88% being singletons, with the ten largest covering around 0.0099%. These data also featured in a second study, about human thymus T cells.

Input material: thymocytes. The receptors originated from a boy younger than two with a congenital heart defect. The CDR3 runs from the conserved cysteine through the conserved F or W. Each record gives: V gene, CDR3 length, clone size, J gene, D gene, CDR3 protein, CDR3 DNA. A D gene is named only where the DNA matches it firmly. Only some rows state a clone size, as once, few, many or a class for expanded clones.

V: TRBV28; length: 13; size: .; J: TRBJ1-2; D: TRBD1; CDR3: CASGPGQGLGYTF; DNA: TGTGCCAGCGGACCGGGACAGGGGCTTGGCTACACCTTC
V: TRBV19; length: 17; size: few; J: TRBJ2-7; D: .; CDR3: CASSTYPSQPYSYEQYF; DNA: TGTGCCAGTAGTACCTACCCCTCTCAACCTTACTCCTACGAGCAGTACTTC
V: TRBV4-3; length: 20; size: .; J: TRBJ2-1; D: TRBD2; CDR3: CASSQVVRTSGSKSYNEQFF; DNA: TGCGCCAGCAGCCAAGTTGTGCGGACTAGCGGGAGTAAGTCCTACAATGAGCAGTTCTTC
V: TRBV20-1; length: 11; size: .; J: TRBJ1-2; D: .; CDR3: CSAGEAYGYTF; DNA: TGCAGTGCCGGGGAAGCCTATGGCTACACCTTC
V: TRBV7-2; length: 15; size: .; J: TRBJ2-2; D: .; CDR3: CASTIWAGDGGELFF; DNA: TGTGCCAGCACCATCTGGGCAGGGGACGGCGGGGAGCTGTTTTTT
V: TRBV7-9; length: 17; size: once; J: TRBJ2-4; D: .; CDR3: CASSPPVDTLPKNIQYF; DNA: TGTGCCAGCAGCCCCCCCGTGGACACACTCCCCAAAAACATTCAGTACTTC
V: TRBV5-5; length: 15; size: .; J: TRBJ1-2; D: .; CDR3: CASSLETVTNYGYTF; DNA: TGTGCCAGCAGCTTGGAGACAGTTACTAACTATGGCTACACCTTC
V: TRBV19; length: 19; size: .; J: TRBJ2-1; D: TRBD2; CDR3: CASRLTEESQSGSSDEQFF; DNA: TGTGCCAGTAGATTGACTGAGGAGTCGCAAAGCGGGAGTAGCGATGAGCAGTTCTTC
V: TRBV18; length: 14; size: .; J: TRBJ2-2; D: .; CDR3: CASSPQTHTGELFF; DNA: TGTGCCAGCTCCCCACAGACACACACCGGGGAGCTGTTTTTT
V: TRBV29-1; length: 13; size: .; J: TRBJ1-3; D: TRBD1; CDR3: CSAGQGNGNTIYF; DNA: TGCAGCGCGGGACAGGGCAATGGAAACACCATATATTTT
V: TRBV11-2; length: 13; size: .; J: TRBJ1-5; D: .; CDR3: CASSLGGGQPQHF; DNA: TGTGCCAGCAGCTTAGGGGGAGGACAGCCCCAGCATTTT
V: TRBV2; length: 18; size: once; J: TRBJ2-7; D: .; CDR3: CASSDKSAGKGGSDEQYF; DNA: TGTGCCAGCAGTGATAAGTCGGCCGGCAAAGGGGGTTCGGACGAGCAGTACTTC
V: TRBV6-1; length: 15; size: few; J: TRBJ2-2; D: .; CDR3: CASSVKQGNTGELFF; DNA: TGTGCCAGCAGCGTGAAACAGGGGAACACCGGGGAGCTGTTTTTT
V: TRBV27; length: 14; size: .; J: TRBJ1-2; D: .; CDR3: CASSSAAGNYGYTF; DNA: TGTGCCAGCAGTTCCGCTGCGGGGAACTATGGCTACACCTTC
V: TRBV28; length: 16; size: once; J: TRBJ2-5; D: TRBD2; CDR3: CASSSPGTSGRWEQYF; DNA: TGTGCCAGCAGTAGCCCCGGGACTAGCGGGAGGTGGGAGCAGTACTTC
V: TRBV6-5; length: 15; size: .; J: TRBJ1-2; D: .; CDR3: CASSYLGEGPYGYTF; DNA: TGTGCCAGCAGTTACCTCGGGGAGGGTCCGTATGGCTACACCTTC
V: TRBV7-9; length: 16; size: once; J: TRBJ1-2; D: TRBD1; CDR3: CASSPNPGTGGCGYTF; DNA: TGTGCCAGCAGCCCAAATCCCGGGACAGGGGGGTGTGGCTACACCTTC
V: TRBV9; length: 13; size: few; J: TRBJ1-2; D: .; CDR3: CASSVEGDYGYTF; DNA: TGTGCCAGCAGCGTAGAGGGGGACTATGGCTACACCTTC
V: TRBV4-2; length: 15; size: few; J: TRBJ2-5; D: .; CDR3: CASSQDGGAQETQYF; DNA: TGTGCCAGCAGCCAAGACGGAGGGGCCCAAGAGACCCAGTACTTC
V: TRBV30; length: 14; size: .; J: TRBJ1-1; D: .; CDR3: CAWSLQGPGTEAFF; DNA: TGTGCCTGGAGCTTGCAGGGGCCGGGTACTGAAGCTTTCTTT
V: TRBV2; length: 17; size: .; J: TRBJ1-1; D: .; CDR3: CASSGAFGQRVNTEAFF; DNA: TGTGCCAGCAGTGGTGCATTCGGACAGAGAGTGAACACTGAAGCTTTCTTT
V: TRBV27; length: 15; size: .; J: TRBJ2-7; D: TRBD1; CDR3: CASSLSGQGIYEQYF; DNA: TGTGCCAGCAGTTTATCGGGACAGGGTATCTACGAGCAGTACTTC
V: TRBV27; length: 13; size: .; J: TRBJ1-1; D: .; CDR3: CASGRGGDTEAFF; DNA: TGTGCCAGCGGGAGGGGAGGGGATACTGAAGCTTTCTTT
V: TRBV19; length: 13; size: .; J: TRBJ1-1; D: .; CDR3: CASSKNKNTEAFF; DNA: TGTGCCAGTAGCAAAAACAAGAACACTGAAGCTTTCTTT
V: TRBV2; length: 16; size: .; J: TRBJ2-5; D: .; CDR3: CRSCMVGGYSQETQYF; DNA: TGTAGATCTTGTATGGTGGGAGGCTACTCCCAAGAGACCCAGTACTTC
V: TRBV6-5; length: 15; size: .; J: TRBJ2-7; D: .; CDR3: CASSPRTTPSYEQYF; DNA: TGTGCCAGCAGTCCTCGGACTACCCCGTCCTACGAGCAGTACTTC
V: TRBV7-2; length: 17; size: .; J: TRBJ2-1; D: TRBD2; CDR3: CASSSLGTSGPYNEQFF; DNA: TGTGCCAGCAGTTCCCTTGGGACTAGCGGACCCTACAATGAGCAGTTCTTC
V: TRBV10-3; length: 18; size: few; J: TRBJ2-7; D: TRBD1; CDR3: CAISELDRPGQGAHEQYF; DNA: TGTGCCATCAGTGAGTTGGACCGCCCGGGACAGGGCGCCCACGAGCAGTACTTC
V: TRBV7-6; length: 18; size: .; J: TRBJ2-5; D: TRBD2; CDR3: CASSFTRLAGRNEETQYF; DNA: TGTGCCAGCAGCTTCACACGACTAGCGGGAAGGAACGAAGAGACCCAGTACTTC
V: TRBV2; length: 12; size: .; J: TRBJ2-7; D: TRBD2; CDR3: CASRRTSLEQYF; DNA: TGTGCCAGCAGACGGACTAGTCTCGAGCAGTACTTC
V: TRBV27; length: 15; size: .; J: TRBJ2-3; D: .; CDR3: CASRGTGGQGSPQYF; DNA: TGTGCCAGCAGAGGCACCGGGGGGCAGGGAAGCCCGCAGTATTTT
V: TRBV4-1; length: 17; size: .; J: TRBJ2-1; D: TRBD2; CDR3: CASSHRISGRQDNEQFF; DNA: TGCGCCAGCAGCCATCGAATTAGCGGGAGGCAGGACAATGAGCAGTTCTTC
V: TRBV6-5; length: 13; size: .; J: TRBJ2-7; D: TRBD2; CDR3: CASSYESSGEQYF; DNA: TGTGCCAGCAGTTACGAGTCTAGCGGAGAGCAGTACTTC
V: TRBV5-1; length: 21; size: .; J: TRBJ2-6; D: TRBD2; CDR3: CASSLKGRAGGPLSGANVLTF; DNA: TGCGCCAGCAGCTTAAAGGGTAGAGCGGGAGGCCCCCTCTCTGGGGCCAACGTCCTGACTTTC
V: TRBV27; length: 14; size: .; J: TRBJ2-1; D: TRBD2; CDR3: CASSLSGLDDEQFF; DNA: TGTGCCAGCAGTTTATCGGGACTAGATGATGAGCAGTTCTTC
V: TRBV11-2; length: 15; size: .; J: TRBJ2-3; D: TRBD2; CDR3: CASSLSLAGTDTQYF; DNA: TGTGCCAGCAGCTTGTCCCTAGCGGGTACAGATACGCAGTATTTT
V: TRBV10-3; length: 14; size: .; J: TRBJ2-7; D: TRBD1; CDR3: CAISGQGSRNEQYF; DNA: TGTGCCATCAGTGGACAGGGTTCAAGGAACGAGCAGTACTTC
V: TRBV4-3; length: 18; size: few; J: TRBJ2-4; D: TRBD1; CDR3: CASSQGGQGTPSKNIQYF; DNA: TGCGCCAGCAGCCAAGGGGGACAGGGAACCCCCTCCAAAAACATTCAGTACTTC
V: TRBV19; length: 20; size: once; J: TRBJ2-7; D: .; CDR3: CASSNHRDKSLEHHHYEQYF; DNA: TGTGCCAGTAGCAACCACCGGGACAAAAGCCTTGAACACCACCACTACGAGCAGTACTTC
V: TRBV2; length: 17; size: .; J: TRBJ1-5; D: .; CDR3: CASSVKKQGRNNQPQHF; DNA: TGTGCCAGCAGTGTCAAGAAACAGGGACGGAACAATCAGCCCCAGCATTTT
V: TRBV6-1; length: 14; size: .; J: TRBJ2-5; D: .; CDR3: CASSEASDEETQYF; DNA: TGTGCCAGCAGTGAAGCAAGCGACGAAGAGACCCAGTACTTC
V: TRBV11-3; length: 18; size: .; J: TRBJ2-2; D: TRBD1; CDR3: CASSLDLRDRVSTGELFF; DNA: TGTGCCAGCAGCTTAGACCTCCGGGACAGGGTGAGCACCGGGGAGCTGTTTTTT
V: TRBV6-6; length: 14; size: .; J: TRBJ2-1; D: TRBD2; CDR3: CASSEGLADNEQFF; DNA: TGTGCCAGCAGTGAGGGACTAGCGGACAATGAGCAGTTCTTC